These 10 T cell receptor beta chains came from one sample sequenced in a study of OX40 agonist ivuxolimab in advanced cancers. Libraries were built with the immunoSEQ multiplex PCR assay. TCRdb stores this immuneACCESS table with in-frame sequences only. Part of the clones is absent; in the studies checked, under half of the shortfall reflects unresolved V genes, and no reason is known for the rest. This sample has about 58,000 clones in its table, and 82% of those were observed once. The ten largest clones add up to roughly 1.5% of the sample. The sample in question was CD4+ or CD8+ T cells sorted from blood, obtained in a trial of the OX40 agonist ivuxolimab. These receptors all stem from an adult with an advanced solid tumor such as melanoma, head and neck, liver or kidney cancer.

V is TRBV11-1 and J is TRBJ1-2; D possibly corresponds to TRBD1 (5 bases). The CDR3 is made up of 12 amino acids. Germline V gene lookup returns CDR1 SGHAT and CDR2 FQDESV (reference sequence). V was cut by 5 bases and J by 8 bases, with 12 bases left in between. CDR3 nucleotide sequence: TGTGCCAGCAGCCGTCGACAGAGCGGCTACACCTTC. Amino acid sequence: CASSRRQSGYTF.

The chain joins TRBV5-1 to TRBJ1-2, with D perhaps TRBD1 (6 bases). This CDR3 is built from 15 residues. Germline V lookup: CDR1 SGHRS, CDR2 YFSETQ. Trimming cost V 0 bases and J 6 bases, with 15 bases left between them. CDR3: CASSLEGRGSDGYTF. CDR3 nucleotide sequence: TGCGCCAGCAGCTTGGAGGGCAGGGGATCGGATGGCTACACCTTC.

The CDR3 DNA reads TGCGCCAGCAGCTTGGGCACGGTCTCCTACGAGCAGTACTTC. It encodes CASSLGTVSYEQYF. The chain combines TRBV5-1 with TRBJ2-7, with no clear D. The germline gives CDR1 SGHRS, CDR2 YFSETQ. CDR3 size: 14 residues. The V gene lost 0 bases and the J gene lost 0 bases, with 7 bases spanning the gap. The full variable domain, its missing parts supplied by reference TRBV5-1 and TRBJ2-7, is KAGVTQTPRYLIKTRGQQVTLSCSPISGHRSVSWYQQTPGQGLQFLFEYFSETQRNKGNFPGRFSGRQFSNSRSEMNVSTLELGDSALYLCASSLGTVSYEQYFGPGTRLTVT.

This sequence joins TRBV28 and TRBJ2-7; either TRBD1 or TRBD2 may supply D (5 bases each). Per the germline V gene, CDR1 is MDHEN and CDR2 is SYDVKM. The V end lost 3 bases, the J end lost 0 bases, and 12 bases lay between the germline ends. There are 15 residues in the CDR3. CDR3 nucleotides: TGTGCCAGCAGTTTCACCGGGACGGGCTCCTACGAGCAGTACTTC. This encodes CASSFTGTGSYEQYF.

The chain carries TRBV10-2 and TRBJ1-1, with D maybe TRBD1 (6 bases). The length of the CDR3 is 14 residues. The V gene's germline CDR1 is WSHSY and CDR2 SAAADI. Trimming removed 6 bases at V and 0 bases at J, with 11 bases between. CDR3 protein: CASSRGGMNTEAFF. The CDR3 nucleotides are TGCGCCAGCAGCCGGGGGGGCATGAACACTGAAGCTTTCTTT.

The genes are TRBV19 and TRBJ1-2; 7 bases fit TRBD1. Germline CDR1 and CDR2: LNHDA and SQIVND (reference sequence). V shed 6 bases and J 0 bases; nucleotides not matched to a gene: 7. The CDR3 covers 15 residues. CDR3 protein: CASSAPRGANYGYTF. As DNA, the CDR3 is TGTGCCAGTAGCGCTCCCAGGGGGGCTAACTATGGCTACACCTTC.

The rearrangement links TRBV2 to TRBJ2-1; 7 bases map to TRBD2. This CDR3 region has 15 residues. CDR1 and CDR2 from the germline V gene are SNHLY and FYNNEI. With V trimmed by 7 bases and J by 2 bases, 8 bases remained unmatched. CDR3 coding DNA: TGTGCCAGCATTCCCCCGAGCGGGACCTACAATGAGCAGTTCTTC. Translating gives CASIPPSGTYNEQFF.

The chain has TRBV2 and TRBJ1-1; no clear D. Trimming left V 5 bases short and J 7 bases short, with 8 bases between. There are 11 residues in the CDR3. Per the germline V gene, CDR1 is SNHLY and CDR2 is FYNNEI. This CDR3 is CASSQTVEAFF. The CDR3 DNA reads as TGTGCCAGCAGTCAAACGGTTGAAGCTTTCTTT.

V is TRBV18 and J is TRBJ2-1; no clear D gene. The CDR3 spans 13 residues. The V gene's germline CDR1 is KGHSH and CDR2 LQKENI. Between the trimmed V and J ends, which lost 3 bases and 6 bases, there was a span of 9 bases. CDR3 loop: CASSPGRANEQFF. CDR3 nucleotide sequence: TGTGCCAGCTCACCGGGTAGGGCCAATGAGCAGTTCTTC. The full variable domain, completed using reference TRBV18 and TRBJ2-1, is NAGVMQNPRHLVRRRGQEARLRCSPMKGHSHVYWYRQLPEEGLKFMVYLQKENIIDESGMPKERFSAEFPKEGPSILRIQQVVRGDSAAYFCASSPGRANEQFFGPGTRLTVL.

The CDR3 here is CASRGGPRVQEQYF. CDR3 DNA: TGTGCCAGCAGGGGGGGCCCTAGGGTACAAGAGCAGTACTTC. The V and J genes are TRBV2 and TRBJ2-7; either TRBD1 or TRBD2 may fit D (6 bases each). This CDR3 comprises 14 residues. V was pared by 6 bases and J by 7 bases, with 19 bases between. Germline loops: CDR1 SNHLY, CDR2 FYNNEI.